These 3 T cell receptor beta chains originate from one sample sequenced in a study of long-term antiretroviral therapy in people with HIV. They ran version v3.0 of the immunoSEQ assay at survey level. Libraries were prepared by immunoSEQ multiplex PCR; TCRdb keeps only in-frame clonotypes and omits some of them. This table has 30,000 to 35,000 clones, 60% to 75% appearing once. The sample consisted of unsorted PBMCs, taken 3 years after starting antiretroviral therapy. These TCRs come from a man aged 45-65 years with HIV.

The V gene is TRBV4-3, the J gene TRBJ2-3; D ambiguous. CDR1 is LGHNA, CDR2 YSLEER, per germline. This CDR3 is built from 14 residues. With 0 bases removed from V and 6 bases from J, the gap between germline ends came to 10 bases. CDR3 nucleotides: TGCGCCAGCAGCCAAGATAGGGCATTCGATACGCAGTATTTT. Translating gives CASSQDRAFDTQYF.

V usage is TRBV29-1 and J usage is TRBJ2-3; TRBD2 might be the D (7 bases). CDR1 and CDR2 (germline): SQVTM, ANQGSEA. V shed 7 bases and J shed 0 bases, with 14 bases lying between them. This CDR3 is 14 amino acids long. CDR3 sequence: CSAEGEGSTDTQYF. CDR3 nucleotides: TGCAGCGCCGAGGGGGAGGGGAGCACAGATACGCAGTATTTT.

This clone came up once. This chain joins TRBV7-3 and TRBJ2-1; maybe TRBD2 (7 bases). The CDR3 has 15 residues. Trimming stripped 1 base from V and 6 bases from J, with 13 bases between. Germline loops: CDR1 SGHTA, CDR2 FQGTGA. The DNA for the CDR3 is TGTGCCAGCAGCTTAAGAGGGGGGGCCGGCAATGAGCAGTTCTTC. Translating gives CASSLRGGAGNEQFF.